This T cell receptor beta chain was profiled in a study of cytomegalovirus exposure and HLA in healthy donors. Study-level findings and limits: Highly shared variants forming one cluster were likely a sequencing artifact.

PCR involved 60 Vbeta and 13 Jbeta primers. Only in-frame clones appear in the TCRdb table, and some are missing; sequencing was by immunoSEQ multiplex PCR. Among around 150,000 clones listed, roughly 70% were seen once. The CDR3 contains 15 residues. The V gene's germline CDR1 is SGHKS and CDR2 YYEKEE (reference sequence). V was shortened by 1 base and J by 3 bases, with 13 bases between the two germline ends. As for this clone: The antigen is undetermined.

The receptor's source is a man aged 35-49 years in good health and CMV-seronegative. The chain combines TRBV5-5 with TRBJ1-1; D gene uncertain. The sequencing input was PBMCs. The CDR3 sequence is CASSLRPGGYTEAFF. Here the CDR3 DNA reads TGTGCCAGCAGCTTGCGTCCCGGAGGGTACACTGAAGCTTTCTTT.